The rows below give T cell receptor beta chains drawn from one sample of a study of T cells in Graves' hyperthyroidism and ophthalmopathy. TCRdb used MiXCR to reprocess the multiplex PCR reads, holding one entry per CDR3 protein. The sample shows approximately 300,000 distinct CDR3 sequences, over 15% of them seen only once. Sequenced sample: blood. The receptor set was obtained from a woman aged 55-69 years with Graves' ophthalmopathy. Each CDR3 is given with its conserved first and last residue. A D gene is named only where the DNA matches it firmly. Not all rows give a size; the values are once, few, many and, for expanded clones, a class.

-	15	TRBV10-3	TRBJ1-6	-	TGTGCCATCAGTGAGTCCGGGCAGACAAATTCACCCCTCCACTTT	CAISESGQTNSPLHF
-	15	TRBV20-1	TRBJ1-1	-	TGCAGTGCTAGAGACGGGTCAGGGAGAACCCCTGAAGCTTTCTTT	CSARDGSGRTPEAFF
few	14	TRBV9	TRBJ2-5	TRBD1	TGTGCCAGCAGCTTTCAAGGGGGCGTAGAGACCCAGTACTTC	CASSFQGGVETQYF
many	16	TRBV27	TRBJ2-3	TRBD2	TGTGCCAGCAGTTTCGGACTAGCGGGGATTATCTACACGCAGTATTTT	CASSFGLAGIIYTQYF
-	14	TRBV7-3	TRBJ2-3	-	TGTGCCAGCAGCTACGGGACCGCCCGAGATACGCAGTATTTT	CASSYGTARDTQYF
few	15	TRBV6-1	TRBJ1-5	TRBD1	TGTGCCAGCAGACGAGACAGGGGGCGCGGTCAGCCCCAGCATTTT	CASRRDRGRGQPQHF
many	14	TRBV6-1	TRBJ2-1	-	TGTGCCAGCAGGCAGTATCCCGGTTACAATGAGCAGTTCTTC	CASRQYPGYNEQFF
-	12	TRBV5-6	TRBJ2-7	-	TGTGCCAGCAGCTTCCTCGCAGTCGAGCAGTACTTC	CASSFLAVEQYF
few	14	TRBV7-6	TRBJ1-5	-	TGTGCCAGCAGCTCCGGGACGGAGAATCAGCCCCAGCATTTT	CASSSGTENQPQHF
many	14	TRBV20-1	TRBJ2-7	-	TGCAGTGCTAGAGTGGGGACTCTCCGCTACGAGCAGTACTTC	CSARVGTLRYEQYF
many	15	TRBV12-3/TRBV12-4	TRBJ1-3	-	TGTGCCAGCAGCTATTACAGGGTTAGTGGAAACACCATATATTTT	CASSYYRVSGNTIYF
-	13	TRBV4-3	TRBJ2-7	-	TGCGCCAGCAGCCAAGCAGGGGCCCACGAGCAGTACTTC	CASSQAGAHEQYF
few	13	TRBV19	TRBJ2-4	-	TGTGCCAGTAGTATTGTGGGACCTGATATTCAGTACTTC	CASSIVGPDIQYF
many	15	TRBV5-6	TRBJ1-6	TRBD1	TGTGCCAGCAGCGGACGACAGGGAACGAATTCACCCCTCCACTTT	CASSGRQGTNSPLHF
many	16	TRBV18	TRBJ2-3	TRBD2	TGTGCCAGCTCACCACCGGCGGGGGTGCCCACAGATACGCAGTATTTT	CASSPPAGVPTDTQYF
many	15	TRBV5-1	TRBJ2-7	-	TGCGCCAGCAGCCCTGGACCCACGGAGAACTACGAGCAGTACTTC	CASSPGPTENYEQYF
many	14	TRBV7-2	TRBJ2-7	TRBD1	TGTGCCAGCAGCCTCGCCAGGGGGCAGTATGGGCAGTACTTC	CASSLARGQYGQYF
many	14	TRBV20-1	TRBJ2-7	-	TGCAGTGCCGGGGCCGCCAGTGCCTCCTACGAGCAGTACTTC	CSAGAASASYEQYF
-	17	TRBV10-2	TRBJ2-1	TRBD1	TGCGCCAGCGCGAGGGATGGGGGACAGGGGGTGTACAATGAGCAGTTCTTC	CASARDGGQGVYNEQFF
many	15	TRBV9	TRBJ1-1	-	TGTGCCAGCAGCGTAGGGTCAGACTTGAACACTGAAGCTTTCTTT	CASSVGSDLNTEAFF
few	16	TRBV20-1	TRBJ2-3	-	TGCAGTGCTAGAGATTTCCAGGGGCCGAGCACAGATACGCAGTATTTT	CSARDFQGPSTDTQYF
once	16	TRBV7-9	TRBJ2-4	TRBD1	TGTGCCAGCAGCTTAGGCTCGGGACAGGGAGAGATCATTCAGTACTTC	CASSLGSGQGEIIQYF
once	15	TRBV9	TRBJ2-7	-	TGTGCCAGTAGCCCACTCTGGAGCTCCTACAATGAGCAGTACTTC	CASSPLWSSYNEQYF
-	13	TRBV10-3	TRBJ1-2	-	TGTGCCATCAGTGAGTCGTTAGGGTATGGCTACACCTTC	CAISESLGYGYTF
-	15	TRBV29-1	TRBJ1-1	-	TGCAGCGTTGAAGGGTGGGGGGGCGCGGCCACTGAAGCTTTCTTT	CSVEGWGGAATEAFF
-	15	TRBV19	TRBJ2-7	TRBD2	TGTGCCAGTAGTCCTCTCGGGGGGGCGATTCAAAAGCAGTACTTC	CASSPLGGAIQKQYF
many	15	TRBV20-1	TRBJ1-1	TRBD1	TGCAGTGCTACGAATATGAATACAGGGGGAACTGAAGCTTTCTTT	CSATNMNTGGTEAFF
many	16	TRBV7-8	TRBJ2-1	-	TGTGCCAGCAGCTTACGCGGGGAGATCCGTCGCAGGGAGCAGTTCTTC	CASSLRGEIRRREQFF
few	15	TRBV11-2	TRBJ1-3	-	TGTGCCAGCAGCATGTTACAGAGCTCTGGAAACACCATATATTTT	CASSMLQSSGNTIYF
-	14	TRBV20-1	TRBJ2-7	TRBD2	TGCAGTGCTAGTCGGGGTAGCGGGATCTACGAGCAGTACTTC	CSASRGSGIYEQYF
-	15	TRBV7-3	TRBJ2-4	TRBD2	TGTGCCAGCAGCTTGGGAGGGTCAGCCAAAAACATTCAGTACTTC	CASSLGGSAKNIQYF
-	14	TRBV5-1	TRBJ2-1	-	TGCGCCAGCAGCCCTCCCCCAGGGTACAATGAGCAGTTCTTC	CASSPPPGYNEQFF
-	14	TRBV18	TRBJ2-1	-	TGTGCCAGCTCACCTACGGAGGATCTTTATGAGCAGTTCTTC	CASSPTEDLYEQFF
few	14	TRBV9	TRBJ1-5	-	TGTGCCAGCAGCGTACAAGGGGTTAATCAGCCCCAGCATTTT	CASSVQGVNQPQHF
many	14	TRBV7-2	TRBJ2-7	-	TGTGCCAGCAGCTGGAGGACTGTCTCCTACGAGCAGTACTTC	CASSWRTVSYEQYF
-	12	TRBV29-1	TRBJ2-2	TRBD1	TGCAGCTCGAGGGGGCCCACCGGGGAGCTGTTTTTT	CSSRGPTGELFF
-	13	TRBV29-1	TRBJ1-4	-	TGCAGCGTTGGAGGGGCAACTAATGAAAAACTGTTTTTT	CSVGGATNEKLFF
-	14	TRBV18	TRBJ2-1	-	TGTGCCAGCTCCCAGGGTTTTAGGTTTGATGAGCAGTTCTTC	CASSQGFRFDEQFF
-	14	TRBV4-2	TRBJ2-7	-	TGTGCCAGCAGCCAAGAGGGCGGTACCTACGAGCAGTACTTC	CASSQEGGTYEQYF
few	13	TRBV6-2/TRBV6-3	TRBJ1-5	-	TGTGCCAGCAGTTGGGACATCAATCAGCCCCAGCATTTT	CASSWDINQPQHF
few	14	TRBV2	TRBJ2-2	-	TGTGCCAGCAATCCGGACGGAAACACCGGGGAGCTGTTTTTT	CASNPDGNTGELFF
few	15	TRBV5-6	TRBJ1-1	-	TGTGCCAGCAGTCCCGCCGGGTTCATGAACACTGAAGCTTTCTTT	CASSPAGFMNTEAFF
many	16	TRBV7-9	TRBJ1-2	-	TGTGCCAGCAGTCAAGCTCAGGGTTTCCCTAACTATGGCTACACCTTC	CASSQAQGFPNYGYTF
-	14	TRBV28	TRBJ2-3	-	TGTGCCAGCAGTTTGAGACAGTTCACAGATACGCAGTATTTT	CASSLRQFTDTQYF
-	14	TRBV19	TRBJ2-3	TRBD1	TGTGCCAGTAGGGCGGGACAGGGTCTTGATACGCAGTATTTT	CASRAGQGLDTQYF
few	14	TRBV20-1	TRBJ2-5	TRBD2	TGCAGTGCTAGTCTCCGGGGGGACCAAGAGACCCAGTACTTC	CSASLRGDQETQYF
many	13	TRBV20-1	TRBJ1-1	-	TGCAGTGCCGTAGGAAGCGGGGGCACTGAAGCTTTCTTT	CSAVGSGGTEAFF
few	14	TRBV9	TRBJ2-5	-	TGTGCCAGCAGCGTCTTGGCGACCCAAGAGACCCAGTACTTC	CASSVLATQETQYF
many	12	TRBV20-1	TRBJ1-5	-	TGCAGTGCTAGAGACCGCGATCAGCCCCAGCATTTT	CSARDRDQPQHF
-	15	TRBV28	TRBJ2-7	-	TGTGCCAGCAGTTTAAATTCGGACAATCTTGGCGAGCAGTACTTC	CASSLNSDNLGEQYF
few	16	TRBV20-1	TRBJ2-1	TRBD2	TGCAGTGCTAAGCCCCTCTCTAGCGGTGGTTGGGGCGAGCAGTTCTTC	CSAKPLSSGGWGEQFF
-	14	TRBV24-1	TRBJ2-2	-	-	CASQWERDAGSCFF
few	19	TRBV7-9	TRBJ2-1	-	TGCGCCAGCAGCCTAGGGCCCGGACAGTACCTACCCGACTACAATGAGCAGTTCTTC	CASSLGPGQYLPDYNEQFF